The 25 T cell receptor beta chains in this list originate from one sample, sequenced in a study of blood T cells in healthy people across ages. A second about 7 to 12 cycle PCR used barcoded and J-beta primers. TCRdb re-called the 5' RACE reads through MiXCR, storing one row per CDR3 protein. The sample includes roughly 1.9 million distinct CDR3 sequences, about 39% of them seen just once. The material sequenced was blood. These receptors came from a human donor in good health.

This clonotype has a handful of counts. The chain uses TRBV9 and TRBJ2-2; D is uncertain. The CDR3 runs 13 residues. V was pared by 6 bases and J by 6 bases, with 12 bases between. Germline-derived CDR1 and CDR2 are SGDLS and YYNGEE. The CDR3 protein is CASTRQYSGELFF. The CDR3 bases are TGTGCCAGCACCAGGCAGTACTCCGGGGAGCTGTTTTTT. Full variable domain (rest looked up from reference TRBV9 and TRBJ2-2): DSGVTQTPKHLITATGQRVTLRCSPRSGDLSVYWYQQSLDQGLQFLIQYYNGEERAKGNILERFSAQQFPDLHSELNLSSLELGDSALYFCASTRQYSGELFFGEGSRLTVL.

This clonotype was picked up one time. CDR3 nucleotides: TGTGCCGGTAGCGTAGAACTAGCGTACTCCGATACGCAGTATTTT. As protein: CAGSVELAYSDTQYF. V usage is TRBV9 and J usage is TRBJ2-3; 7 bases agree with TRBD2. Per germline, CDR1 SGDLS and CDR2 YYNGEE. The junction had 17 bases not matched to a gene; V was cut back by 10 bases and J by 6 bases. The CDR3 is made up of 15 amino acids. Supplemented by reference TRBV9 and TRBJ2-3, the full variable domain reads DSGVTQTPKHLITATGQRVTLRCSPRSGDLSVYWYQQSLDQGLQFLIQYYNGEERAKGNILERFSAQQFPDLHSELNLSSLELGDSALYFCAGSVELAYSDTQYFGPGTRLTVL.

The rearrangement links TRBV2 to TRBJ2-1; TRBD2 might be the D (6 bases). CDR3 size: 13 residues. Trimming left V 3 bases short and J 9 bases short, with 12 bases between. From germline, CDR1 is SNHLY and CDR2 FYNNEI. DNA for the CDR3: TGTGCCAGCAGTGATGGGGGGTTTTCTGAGCAGTTCTTC. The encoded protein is CASSDGGFSEQFF.

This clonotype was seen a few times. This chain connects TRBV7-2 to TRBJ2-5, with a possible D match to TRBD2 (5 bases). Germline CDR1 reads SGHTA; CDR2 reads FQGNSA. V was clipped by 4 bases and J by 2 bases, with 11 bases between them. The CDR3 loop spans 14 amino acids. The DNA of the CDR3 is TGTGCCAGCAGCTCGCGCAGGAGGCAAGAGACCCAGTACTTC. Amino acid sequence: CASSSRRRQETQYF. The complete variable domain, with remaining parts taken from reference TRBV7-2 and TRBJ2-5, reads GAGVSQSPSNKVTEKGKDVELRCDPISGHTALYWYRQSLGQGLEFLIYFQGNSAPDKSGLPSDRFSAERTGGSVSTLTIQRTQQEDSAVYLCASSSRRRQETQYFGPGTRLLVL.

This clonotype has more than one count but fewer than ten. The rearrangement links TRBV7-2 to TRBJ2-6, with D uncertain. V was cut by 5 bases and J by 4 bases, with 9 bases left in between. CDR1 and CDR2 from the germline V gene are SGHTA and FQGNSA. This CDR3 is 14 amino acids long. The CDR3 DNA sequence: TGTGCCAGCAGCCCCACCAGGGGGGCCAACGTCCTGACTTTC. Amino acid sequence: CASSPTRGANVLTF.

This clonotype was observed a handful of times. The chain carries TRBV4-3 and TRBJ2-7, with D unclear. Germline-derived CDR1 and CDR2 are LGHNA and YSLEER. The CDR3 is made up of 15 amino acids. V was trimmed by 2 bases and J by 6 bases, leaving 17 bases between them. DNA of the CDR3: TGCGCCAGCAGCCAAAGCCCGGACGGACGGACCGAGCAGTACTTC. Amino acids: CASSQSPDGRTEQYF.

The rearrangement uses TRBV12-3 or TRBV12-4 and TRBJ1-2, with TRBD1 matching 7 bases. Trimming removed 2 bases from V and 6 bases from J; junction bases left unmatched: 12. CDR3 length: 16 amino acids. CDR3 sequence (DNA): TGTGCCAGCAGTTTATCCACGACAGGGTCATATAATGGCTACACCTTC. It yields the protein CASSLSTTGSYNGYTF.

This CDR3 is CASSEWGVVEQFF. For the CDR3, the DNA is TGTGCCAGCAGTGAATGGGGGGTCGTTGAGCAGTTCTTC. The chain has TRBV25-1 and TRBJ2-1; TRBD2 might be the D (6 bases). Germline loops: CDR1 MGHDK, CDR2 SYGVNS. Trimming removed 1 base at V and 9 bases at J, with 10 bases between. This CDR3 spans 13 amino acids.

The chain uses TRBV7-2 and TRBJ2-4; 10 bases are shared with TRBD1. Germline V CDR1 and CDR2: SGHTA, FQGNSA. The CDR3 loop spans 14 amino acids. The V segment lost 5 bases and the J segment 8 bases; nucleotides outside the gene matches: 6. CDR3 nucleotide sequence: TGTGCCAGCAGCATAACGACAGGGGGCGACATTCAGTACTTC. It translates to CASSITTGGDIQYF.

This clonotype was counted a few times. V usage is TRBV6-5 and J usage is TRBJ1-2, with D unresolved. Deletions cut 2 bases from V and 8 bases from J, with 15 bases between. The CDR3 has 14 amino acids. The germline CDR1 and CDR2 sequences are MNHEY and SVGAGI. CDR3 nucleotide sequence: TGTGCCAGCAGTTACGAGGGCAGGTCGGGGGGCTACACCTTC. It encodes CASSYEGRSGGYTF.

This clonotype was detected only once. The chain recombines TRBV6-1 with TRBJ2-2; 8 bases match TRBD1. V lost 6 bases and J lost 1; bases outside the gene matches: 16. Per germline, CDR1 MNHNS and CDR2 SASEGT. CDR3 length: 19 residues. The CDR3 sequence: CASRSLSTGAILNTGELFF. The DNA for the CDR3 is TGTGCCAGCAGGTCCCTGTCGACAGGGGCGATATTGAACACCGGGGAGCTGTTTTTT.

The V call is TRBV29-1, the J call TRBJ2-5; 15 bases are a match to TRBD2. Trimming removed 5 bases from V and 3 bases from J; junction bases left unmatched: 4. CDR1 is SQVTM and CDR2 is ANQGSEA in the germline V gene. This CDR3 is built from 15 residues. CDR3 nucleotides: TGCAGCGTTCCCGGACTAGCGGGGGGGGAAGAGACCCAGTACTTC. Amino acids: CSVPGLAGGEETQYF.

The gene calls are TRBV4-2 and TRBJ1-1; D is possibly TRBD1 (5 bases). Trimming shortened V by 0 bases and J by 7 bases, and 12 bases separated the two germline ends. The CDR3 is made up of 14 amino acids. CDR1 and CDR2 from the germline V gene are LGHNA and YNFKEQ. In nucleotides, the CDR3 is TGTGCCAGCAGCCAAGAACGGGGGAGTATTGAAGCTTTCTTT. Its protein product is CASSQERGSIEAFF.

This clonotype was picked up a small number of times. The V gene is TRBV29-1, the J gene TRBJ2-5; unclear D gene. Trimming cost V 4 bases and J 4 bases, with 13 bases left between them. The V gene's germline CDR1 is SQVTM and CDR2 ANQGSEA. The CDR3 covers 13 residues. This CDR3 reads CSVVSSGRETQYF. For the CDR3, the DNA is TGCAGCGTTGTTAGTTCAGGTAGAGAGACCCAGTACTTC.

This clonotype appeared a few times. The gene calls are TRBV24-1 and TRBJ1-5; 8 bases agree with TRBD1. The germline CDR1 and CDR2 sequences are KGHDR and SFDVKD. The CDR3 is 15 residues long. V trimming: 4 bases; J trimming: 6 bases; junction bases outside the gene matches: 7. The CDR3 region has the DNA TGTGCCACCAGTGACTCAGGGGGCACCGGTCAGCCCCAGCATTTT. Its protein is CATSDSGGTGQPQHF.

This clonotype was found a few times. CDR3 sequence (DNA): TGTGCCAGCGACGGCAGGGGAACATACGAGCAGTACTTC. Translating gives CASDGRGTYEQYF. V usage is TRBV2 and J usage is TRBJ2-4, with D possibly being TRBD1 (6 bases). Gene TRBJ2-7 matches the end of the DNA better, so the J call may be wrong. The CDR3 spans 13 residues. Germline V gene sequence: CDR1 SNHLY, CDR2 FYNNEI.

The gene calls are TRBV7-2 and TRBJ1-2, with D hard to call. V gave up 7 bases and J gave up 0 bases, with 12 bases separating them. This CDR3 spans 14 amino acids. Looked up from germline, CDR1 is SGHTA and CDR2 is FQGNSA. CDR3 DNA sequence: TGTGCCAGCAATCAGGATCCCACTAACTATGGCTACACCTTC. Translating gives CASNQDPTNYGYTF.

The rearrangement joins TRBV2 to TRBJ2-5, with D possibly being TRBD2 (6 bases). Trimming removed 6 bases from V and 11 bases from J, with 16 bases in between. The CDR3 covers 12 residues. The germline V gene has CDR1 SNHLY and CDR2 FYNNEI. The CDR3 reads CASRLEGSQQYF. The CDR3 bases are TGTGCCAGCAGATTGGAGGGCAGTCAGCAGTACTTC.

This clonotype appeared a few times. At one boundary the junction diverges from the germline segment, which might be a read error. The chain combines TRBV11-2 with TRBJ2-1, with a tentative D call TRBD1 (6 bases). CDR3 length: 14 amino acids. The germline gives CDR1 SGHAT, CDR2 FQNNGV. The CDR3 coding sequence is TGCGCCAGCAGCTTAGATAGGTGGACAGATGAGCAGTTCTTC. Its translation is CASSLDRWTDEQFF.

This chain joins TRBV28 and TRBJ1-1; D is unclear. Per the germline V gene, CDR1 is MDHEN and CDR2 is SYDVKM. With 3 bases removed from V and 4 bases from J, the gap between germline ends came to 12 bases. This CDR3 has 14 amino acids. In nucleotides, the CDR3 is TGTGCCAGCAGTTTTCCCGGGGTAAGCACTGAAGCTTTCTTT. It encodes CASSFPGVSTEAFF.

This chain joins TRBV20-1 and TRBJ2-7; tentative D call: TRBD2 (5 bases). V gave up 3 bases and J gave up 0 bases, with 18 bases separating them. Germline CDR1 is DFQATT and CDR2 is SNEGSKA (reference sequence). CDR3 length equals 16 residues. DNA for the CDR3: TGCAGTGCTAGCAAGTACGGGCGGGCAGCCTCCTACGAGCAGTACTTC. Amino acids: CSASKYGRAASYEQYF.

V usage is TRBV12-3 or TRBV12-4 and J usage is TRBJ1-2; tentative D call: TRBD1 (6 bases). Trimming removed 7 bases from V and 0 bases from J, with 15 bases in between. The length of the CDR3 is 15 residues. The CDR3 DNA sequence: TGTGCCAGCAATCAACAGGGTCCAGCTAACTATGGCTACACCTTC. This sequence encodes CASNQQGPANYGYTF.

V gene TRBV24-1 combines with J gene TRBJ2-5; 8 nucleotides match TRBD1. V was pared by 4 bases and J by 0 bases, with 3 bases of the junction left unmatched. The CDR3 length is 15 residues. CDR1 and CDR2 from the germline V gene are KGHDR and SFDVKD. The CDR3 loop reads CATSDRTGYQETQYF. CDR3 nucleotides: TGTGCCACCAGTGACCGGACAGGGTACCAAGAGACCCAGTACTTC.

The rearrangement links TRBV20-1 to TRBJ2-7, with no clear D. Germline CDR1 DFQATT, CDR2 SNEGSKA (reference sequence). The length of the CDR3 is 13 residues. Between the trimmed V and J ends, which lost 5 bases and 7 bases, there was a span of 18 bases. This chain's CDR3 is CSALDPAGDEQYF. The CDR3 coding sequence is TGCAGTGCTCTGGACCCCGCTGGAGATGAGCAGTACTTC.

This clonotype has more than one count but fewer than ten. Written as DNA, the CDR3 is TGTGCCAGCAAACCTGGGAATGAGCAGTTCTTC. Protein: CASKPGNEQFF. J is TRBJ2-1 and V is TRBV6-1; no clear D. The V and J ends lost 7 bases and 7 bases respectively, with 8 bases between them. The germline gives CDR1 MNHNS, CDR2 SASEGT. The CDR3 covers 11 residues.